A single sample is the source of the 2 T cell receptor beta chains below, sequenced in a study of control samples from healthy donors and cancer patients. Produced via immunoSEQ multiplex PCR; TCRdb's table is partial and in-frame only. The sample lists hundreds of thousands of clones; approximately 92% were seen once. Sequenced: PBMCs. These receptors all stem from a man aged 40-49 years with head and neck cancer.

CDR3 sequence: CASSLSSGAGTDTQYF. CDR3 bases: TGTGCCAGCAGCTTGTCTAGCGGAGCAGGCACAGATACGCAGTATTTT. The chain carries TRBV5-4 and TRBJ2-3; the match to TRBD2 covers 7 bases. The V gene's germline CDR1 is SGHNT and CDR2 YYREEE (reference sequence). This CDR3 comprises 16 residues. With 1 base clipped from V and 1 base from J, the junction kept 6 bases outside the gene matches.

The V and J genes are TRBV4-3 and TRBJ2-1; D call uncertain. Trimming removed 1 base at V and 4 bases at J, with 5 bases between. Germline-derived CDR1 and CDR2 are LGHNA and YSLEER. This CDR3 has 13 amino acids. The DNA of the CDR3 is TGCGCCAGCAGCCAAGGGGCTTACAATGAGCAGTTCTTC. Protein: CASSQGAYNEQFF.